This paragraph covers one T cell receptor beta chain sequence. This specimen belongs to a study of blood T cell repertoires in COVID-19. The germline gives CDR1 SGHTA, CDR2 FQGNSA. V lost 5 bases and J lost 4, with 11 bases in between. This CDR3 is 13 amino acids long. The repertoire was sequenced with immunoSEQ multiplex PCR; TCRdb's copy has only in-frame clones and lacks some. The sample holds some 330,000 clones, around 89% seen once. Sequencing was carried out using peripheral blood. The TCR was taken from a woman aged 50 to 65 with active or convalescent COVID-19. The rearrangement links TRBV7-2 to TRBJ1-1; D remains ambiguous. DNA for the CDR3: TGTGCCAGCAGCCTTGAGCCTCTCACTGAAGCTTTCTTT. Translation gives CASSLEPLTEAFF.